This is a list of T cell receptor beta chains from one sample in a study of blood T cell repertoires in COVID-19. Libraries were prepared by immunoSEQ multiplex PCR; TCRdb keeps only in-frame clonotypes and omits some of them. The sample consists of roughly 240,000 clones, roughly 86% of them appearing once. The source material was peripheral blood. Every receptor here comes from a man between 18 and 35 years old with active or convalescent COVID-19. CDR3s include the opening cysteine and the closing phenylalanine or tryptophan. D genes are given only for firm matches. Clone size is not always given. Where it is, it says once, few, many or a class for expanded clones.

v_gene	d_gene	abundance	j_gene	CDR3nt	CDR3aa
TRBV9	TRBD2	-	TRBJ2-2	TGTGCCAGCAGCGCGGAACTAGCGGGAGGATTTGCCGGGGAGCTGTTTTTT	CASSAELAGGFAGELFF
TRBV7-3	-	-	TRBJ2-1	TGTGCCAGCAGCTTTCAGGCACGCAATGAGCAGTTCTTC	CASSFQARNEQFF
TRBV9	TRBD1	few	TRBJ1-1	TGTGCCAGCAGCGGGGGACAGTCCCTGAACACTGAAGCTTTCTTT	CASSGGQSLNTEAFF
TRBV29-1	-	-	TRBJ1-1	TGCAGTGGTGGGGGGGCAAACACTGAAGCTTTCTTT	CSGGGANTEAFF
TRBV2	-	-	TRBJ1-5	TGTGCCAGCAGTGAAATTCAGGGTAGCCAGCCCCAGCATTTT	CASSEIQGSQPQHF
TRBV18	-	-	TRBJ2-5	TGTGCCAGCTCACCCAAAGAGACCCAGTACTTC	CASSPKETQYF
TRBV4-1	-	-	TRBJ1-5	TGCGCCAGCAGCCAAGGGGGATCAGCGGGGGCGAATCAGCCCCAGCATTTT	CASSQGGSAGANQPQHF
TRBV6-5	-	-	TRBJ2-7	TGTGCCAGCAGCTTTAACCGAGGAGGGGCCTACGAGCAGTACTTC	CASSFNRGGAYEQYF
TRBV9	TRBD2	-	TRBJ2-3	TGTGCCAGCAGCCTACGGACTAGCGGCCTTTCTAGCACAGATACGCAGTATTTT	CASSLRTSGLSSTDTQYF
TRBV6-5	-	-	TRBJ2-1	TGTGCCAGCAGCTACGGGAGTTCGAGCTCCTACAATGAGCAGTTCTTC	CASSYGSSSSYNEQFF
TRBV6-6	TRBD1	-	TRBJ2-1	TGTGCCAGCAAAGGGGACAGGGGATACAATGAGCAGTTCTTC	CASKGDRGYNEQFF
TRBV23-1	-	-	TRBJ2-1	TGCGCCAGCCCCGGCGACAGGCGCTTAAATGAGCAGTTCTTC	CASPGDRRLNEQFF
TRBV19	TRBD1	once	TRBJ1-2	TGTGCGACGGGACAGGTACTCTATGGCTACACCTTC	CATGQVLYGYTF
TRBV10-2	-	-	TRBJ2-2	TGCGCCAGTCTTAGCGGCTCGGGCACCGGGGAGCTGTTTTTT	CASLSGSGTGELFF
TRBV7-6	-	-	TRBJ2-3	TGTGCCAGCAGCCGAACGGGGGACCCTCGAGATACGCAGTATTTT	CASSRTGDPRDTQYF
TRBV27	-	-	TRBJ1-4	TGTGCCAGCAGTTTCGGGTTTAATGAAAAACTGTTTTTT	CASSFGFNEKLFF
TRBV7-3	TRBD2	-	TRBJ2-1	TGTGCCAGCAGCTTAGGGACTAGCGTCAATGAGCAGTTCTTC	CASSLGTSVNEQFF
TRBV30	-	-	TRBJ2-2	TGTGCCTGGAGTGGTGGAGGGACCGGGGAGCTGTTTTTT	CAWSGGGTGELFF
TRBV4-1	-	-	TRBJ1-2	TGCGCCAGCAGCCAAAGCACTCATGGCTACACCTTC	CASSQSTHGYTF
TRBV6-5	-	-	TRBJ1-2	TGTGCCAGCAGTTACACTAGGGTGTTTGATGGCTACACCTTC	CASSYTRVFDGYTF
TRBV3-1/TRBV3-2	-	-	TRBJ1-3	TGTGCCAGCAGCCAAGGGGCCGGCTCTGGAAACACCATATATTTT	CASSQGAGSGNTIYF
TRBV11-3	TRBD2	few	TRBJ2-3	TGTGCCAGCAGAGACGGTCCGGGGGGATATCCGTATTTT	CASRDGPGGYPYF
TRBV12-3/TRBV12-4	TRBD2	-	TRBJ2-7	TGTGCCAGCAGTAGCGGGGGTAGATCACAGCAGTACTTC	CASSSGGRSQQYF
TRBV9	-	-	TRBJ1-3	TGTGCCAGCTCCCTAAACTCTGGAAACACCATATATTTT	CASSLNSGNTIYF
TRBV30	-	once	TRBJ1-1	TGTGCCTGGACAGGGTATGGTGAAGCTTTCTTT	CAWTGYGEAFF
TRBV2	-	-	TRBJ1-1	TGTGCCAGCAGAAGGGAGTTAGCGAACACTGAAGCTTTCTTT	CASRRELANTEAFF
TRBV19	TRBD1	-	TRBJ1-1	TGTGCCAGTAGGACTTCGACAGGGGACTACACTGAAGCTTTCTTT	CASRTSTGDYTEAFF
TRBV28	TRBD2	-	TRBJ2-3	TGTGCCAGCAGTTTCCGTTTGTGGGACAGCATTTCGGGACTAGCGGGGTTCACAGATACGCAGTATTTT	CASSFRLWDSISGLAGFTDTQYF
TRBV18	-	once	TRBJ2-5	TGTGCCAGCTCGGGGGCAGACCAAGAGACCCAGTACTTC	CASSGADQETQYF
TRBV19	TRBD1	-	TRBJ1-5	TGTGCCAGTAACCGGGACAGGGGCAATCAGCCCCAGCATTTT	CASNRDRGNQPQHF
TRBV5-1	TRBD1	-	TRBJ1-2	TGCGCCAGCAGCTTGGGCAGGGGGCGTTATGGTAACTATGGCTACACCTTC	CASSLGRGRYGNYGYTF
TRBV3-1/TRBV3-2	-	-	TRBJ1-1	TGTGCCAGCAGCCAAGAACGACAGAACACTGAAGCTTTCTTT	CASSQERQNTEAFF
TRBV29-1	-	-	TRBJ2-2	TGCAGCGGGGGGGACATCGGCACCGGGGAGCTGTTTTTT	CSGGDIGTGELFF
TRBV18	-	-	TRBJ2-2	TGTGCCAGCTCACGGGCAGGCGGGGGCGACTTCGGGGAGCTGTTTTTT	CASSRAGGGDFGELFF
TRBV6-5	-	-	TRBJ1-1	TGTGCCAGCGAACCAAACGGGGGGCGGGAAGCTTTCTTT	CASEPNGGREAFF
TRBV7-9	TRBD1	-	TRBJ1-4	TGTGCCAGCAGCTCGGGACAGGGTCGCGGAAAACTGTTTTTT	CASSSGQGRGKLFF
TRBV5-1	-	-	TRBJ1-4	TGCGCCAGCAGCACCCAGCCAGGTTGGAATGAAAAACTGTTTTTT	CASSTQPGWNEKLFF
TRBV27	-	-	TRBJ1-2	TGTGCCAGCAGTATGACAGTCGGTCTCAATGGCTACACCTTC	CASSMTVGLNGYTF
TRBV10-3	TRBD1	once	TRBJ1-4	TGTGCCATCAGAGAACAGGGGAATGAAAAACTGTTTTTT	CAIREQGNEKLFF
TRBV25-1	-	few	TRBJ1-2	TGTGCCAGCAGTGAACGGACATCGGGTGGCTACACCTTC	CASSERTSGGYTF
TRBV5-1	-	-	TRBJ1-2	TGCGCCAGCAGCTTGAATAGCGGCTATGGCTACACCTTC	CASSLNSGYGYTF
TRBV6-5	TRBD1	-	TRBJ2-1	TGTGCCAGTTCACAGGGGGTATCGGACAATGAGCAGTTCTTC	CASSQGVSDNEQFF
TRBV21-1	-	-	TRBJ1-4	TGTGCCAGCAGCAAGAAGGGAGGAGAAAAACTGTTTTTT	CASSKKGGEKLFF
TRBV18	-	-	TRBJ2-7	TGTGCCAGCTCTTCGGCTTGGACAGCCGAACCAATCTACGAGCAGTACTTC	CASSSAWTAEPIYEQYF
TRBV30	-	-	TRBJ2-4	TGTGCCTGGAGCGAAACAGGGCCCAAAAACATTCAGTACTTC	CAWSETGPKNIQYF
TRBV19	-	-	TRBJ2-3	TGTGCCAGTAGTATGTGGGACACGGACACAGATACGCAGTATTTT	CASSMWDTDTDTQYF
TRBV28	-	-	TRBJ1-5	TGTGCCAGCAGTTCACCACAGGGCCAACAGCCCCAGCATTTT	CASSSPQGQQPQHF
TRBV11-3	TRBD1	once	TRBJ2-7	TGTGCCAGCAGCTTAGAGGAACCACTTCCGGGACAGAAATTCTCCTACGAGCAGTACTTC	CASSLEEPLPGQKFSYEQYF
TRBV7-9	TRBD1	-	TRBJ2-5	TGTGCCAGCAGTATAACAGGGGTCCTCCGAGAGACCCAGTACTTC	CASSITGVLRETQYF
TRBV11-2	-	-	TRBJ2-1	TGTGCCAGCAGCGAGGGAGTTTCTTGGCTAAGGTCTTACAATGAGCAGTTCTTC	CASSEGVSWLRSYNEQFF
TRBV9	TRBD1	-	TRBJ2-1	TGTGCCAGCAGCCCCACAGGGGCGACCTACAATGAGCAGTTCTTC	CASSPTGATYNEQFF
TRBV6-6	-	-	TRBJ2-2	TGTGCCAGCAGTCTACAGGGAGCCACCGGGGAGCTGTTTTTT	CASSLQGATGELFF
TRBV11-3	-	-	TRBJ2-7	TGTGCCAGCAGCAGATCGACAGGAGTCCTGTCCTACGAGCAGTACTTC	CASSRSTGVLSYEQYF